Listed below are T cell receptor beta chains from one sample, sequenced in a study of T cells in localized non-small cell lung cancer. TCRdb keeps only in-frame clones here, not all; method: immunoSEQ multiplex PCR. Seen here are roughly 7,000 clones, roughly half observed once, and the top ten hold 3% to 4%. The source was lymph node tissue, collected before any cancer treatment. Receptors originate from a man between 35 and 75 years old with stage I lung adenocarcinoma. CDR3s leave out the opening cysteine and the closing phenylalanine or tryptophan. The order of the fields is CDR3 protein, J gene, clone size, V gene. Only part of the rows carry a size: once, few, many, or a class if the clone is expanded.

cdr3_aa: ASSLGPGLAGGGETQY; j_call: TRBJ2-5; clone_size: -; v_call: TRBV7-7
cdr3_aa: ASSSYQHPAQETQY; j_call: TRBJ2-5; clone_size: few; v_call: TRBV11-3
cdr3_aa: ASSLFVGDEQY; j_call: TRBJ2-7; clone_size: -; v_call: TRBV28
cdr3_aa: ASTLDRYSNQPQH; j_call: TRBJ1-5; clone_size: -; v_call: TRBV18
cdr3_aa: ASSETGTGPEQY; j_call: TRBJ2-7; clone_size: -; v_call: TRBV19
cdr3_aa: ASSLGGTSGIGDNEQF; j_call: TRBJ2-1; clone_size: -; v_call: TRBV5-1
cdr3_aa: AWSPLGGYNSPLH; j_call: TRBJ1-6; clone_size: -; v_call: TRBV30
cdr3_aa: ASSHYRDVGKHEQF; j_call: TRBJ2-1; clone_size: -; v_call: TRBV1
cdr3_aa: ASSITSSGANVLT; j_call: TRBJ2-6; clone_size: -; v_call: TRBV19
cdr3_aa: ASRGQGPTQY; j_call: TRBJ2-5; clone_size: few; v_call: TRBV9
cdr3_aa: ASSDSQVDEAF; j_call: TRBJ1-1; clone_size: few; v_call: TRBV6-8
cdr3_aa: ASSGVRGNTEAF; j_call: TRBJ1-1; clone_size: -; v_call: TRBV9
cdr3_aa: AISERSTGDGNTIY; j_call: TRBJ1-3; clone_size: few; v_call: TRBV10-3
cdr3_aa: ASSVADYNEQF; j_call: TRBJ2-1; clone_size: few; v_call: TRBV9
cdr3_aa: ASSYPQARSTQY; j_call: TRBJ2-3; clone_size: few; v_call: TRBV6-8
cdr3_aa: ASSPGQAMNQPQH; j_call: TRBJ1-5; clone_size: -; v_call: TRBV18
cdr3_aa: ASSYSGGESTEAF; j_call: TRBJ1-1; clone_size: -; v_call: TRBV6-8
cdr3_aa: ASSLTGGPSYEQY; j_call: TRBJ2-7; clone_size: few; v_call: TRBV28
cdr3_aa: ASSFQSLAGGNEQF; j_call: TRBJ2-1; clone_size: -; v_call: TRBV28
cdr3_aa: ASSKGTVEETQY; j_call: TRBJ2-5; clone_size: -; v_call: TRBV19
cdr3_aa: ASSLWQGSYNEQF; j_call: TRBJ2-1; clone_size: -; v_call: TRBV5-1
cdr3_aa: ASRRQGMNTEAF; j_call: TRBJ1-1; clone_size: -; v_call: TRBV28
cdr3_aa: ASSRGLAGVTNTGELF; j_call: TRBJ2-2; clone_size: -; v_call: TRBV4-1
cdr3_aa: ASSIGNTGNEQY; j_call: TRBJ2-7; clone_size: -; v_call: TRBV19
cdr3_aa: ASSIGGASNQPQH; j_call: TRBJ1-5; clone_size: -; v_call: TRBV19
cdr3_aa: ASSYGDRGYEQY; j_call: TRBJ2-7; clone_size: -; v_call: TRBV6-8
cdr3_aa: ASSLMGHNSPLH; j_call: TRBJ1-6; clone_size: -; v_call: TRBV28
cdr3_aa: ASSLAASHSNQPQH; j_call: TRBJ1-5; clone_size: few; v_call: TRBV11-3
cdr3_aa: ASSTILAGNEQF; j_call: TRBJ2-1; clone_size: medium-sized; v_call: TRBV6-8
cdr3_aa: ASSSGGGVYGYT; j_call: TRBJ1-2; clone_size: -; v_call: TRBV11-3
cdr3_aa: ATSRDSAGGMETQY; j_call: TRBJ2-5; clone_size: -; v_call: TRBV15
cdr3_aa: SVGRIPNTEAF; j_call: TRBJ1-1; clone_size: -; v_call: TRBV29-1
cdr3_aa: ASSLGQPGRGANVLT; j_call: TRBJ2-6; clone_size: few; v_call: TRBV5-1
cdr3_aa: ASSFVFLYEQY; j_call: TRBJ2-7; clone_size: -; v_call: TRBV6-8
cdr3_aa: ASNPGQGEEKLF; j_call: TRBJ1-4; clone_size: few; v_call: TRBV11-3
cdr3_aa: AWSRGTGELF; j_call: TRBJ2-2; clone_size: -; v_call: TRBV30
cdr3_aa: ASSSQIESQPQH; j_call: TRBJ1-5; clone_size: -; v_call: TRBV19
cdr3_aa: ASSYSRKLSGELF; j_call: TRBJ2-2; clone_size: -; v_call: TRBV28
cdr3_aa: ASSYRGLNQPQH; j_call: TRBJ1-5; clone_size: medium-sized; v_call: TRBV11-3
cdr3_aa: ASSELPRASYEQY; j_call: TRBJ2-7; clone_size: -; v_call: TRBV19
cdr3_aa: ASSLQGRDEQY; j_call: TRBJ2-7; clone_size: -; v_call: TRBV6-8
cdr3_aa: ASSLGLGQATYEQY; j_call: TRBJ2-7; clone_size: few; v_call: TRBV27
cdr3_aa: ASSFGGHNEQF; j_call: TRBJ2-1; clone_size: -; v_call: TRBV28
cdr3_aa: ANSRTNGLGEKLF; j_call: TRBJ1-4; clone_size: -; v_call: TRBV14
cdr3_aa: ASRSSRTGSYGYT; j_call: TRBJ1-2; clone_size: -; v_call: TRBV6-8
cdr3_aa: ASSTSQGASGAGERQY; j_call: TRBJ2-3; clone_size: -; v_call: TRBV9
cdr3_aa: ASSLVAGPPSTEAF; j_call: TRBJ1-1; clone_size: -; v_call: TRBV5-1
cdr3_aa: ASSPGTVSNQPQH; j_call: TRBJ1-5; clone_size: few; v_call: TRBV19
cdr3_aa: ASSFRGTSGGSTDTQY; j_call: TRBJ2-3; clone_size: -; v_call: TRBV7-6
cdr3_aa: ATSREAAAPDGQY; j_call: TRBJ2-7; clone_size: -; v_call: TRBV15
cdr3_aa: AISEPARKETQY; j_call: TRBJ2-5; clone_size: -; v_call: TRBV10-3
cdr3_aa: SVGYRGPYNEQF; j_call: TRBJ2-1; clone_size: -; v_call: TRBV29-1
cdr3_aa: ASSFGPGELF; j_call: TRBJ2-2; clone_size: -; v_call: TRBV28
cdr3_aa: ASSISGAAAGANVLT; j_call: TRBJ2-6; clone_size: few; v_call: TRBV19
cdr3_aa: ASRLALKGWYEQY; j_call: TRBJ2-7; clone_size: few; v_call: TRBV12-2
cdr3_aa: ASSTTPPSGQETQY; j_call: TRBJ2-5; clone_size: -; v_call: TRBV19
cdr3_aa: ASSTRTSGAPRDQETQY; j_call: TRBJ2-5; clone_size: once; v_call: TRBV19
cdr3_aa: ASRPPVRQETQY; j_call: TRBJ2-5; clone_size: -; v_call: TRBV28